This paragraph covers one T cell receptor beta chain sequence. Its antigen is unidentified. The germline V and J ends were trimmed by 7 bases and 4 bases, with 8 bases remaining between them. Germline assignment: CDR1 SQVTM and CDR2 ANQGSEA. This CDR3 has 11 amino acids. The protocol was immunoSEQ multiplex PCR, while the TCRdb copy is restricted to in-frame clones and leaves out a portion. The sample includes under 95,000 clones, around 85% of them seen just once. The sample belongs to a study of PD-1 blockade in mismatch repair-deficient tumors. Study details: Patients had over ten mismatch repair-deficient cancer types and were previously treated and progressing.

All patients were mismatch repair deficient, assessed by either PCR or immunohistochemistry. TCR sequencing covered a few patients who responded to pembrolizumab. Findings and caveats of the study: Tumor-resident clones, often undetectable pretreatment in blood, expanded then contracted after pembrolizumab.

The origin of this receptor is an adult with mismatch repair-deficient cancer. The rearrangement uses TRBV29-1 and TRBJ1-3; D possibly corresponds to TRBD1 (6 bases). The sequences come from peripheral blood, collected 12 weeks after starting pembrolizumab. The CDR3 is CSGGAGNTIYF. In DNA form, the CDR3 reads TGCAGCGGGGGGGCGGGAAACACCATATATTTT. The full variable domain, with the rest looked up from reference TRBV29-1 and TRBJ1-3, is SAVISQKPSRDICQRGTSLTIQCQVDSQVTMMFWYRQQPGQSLTLIATANQGSEATYESGFVIDKFPISRPNLTFSTLTVSNMSPEDSSIYLCSGGAGNTIYFGEGSWLTVV.